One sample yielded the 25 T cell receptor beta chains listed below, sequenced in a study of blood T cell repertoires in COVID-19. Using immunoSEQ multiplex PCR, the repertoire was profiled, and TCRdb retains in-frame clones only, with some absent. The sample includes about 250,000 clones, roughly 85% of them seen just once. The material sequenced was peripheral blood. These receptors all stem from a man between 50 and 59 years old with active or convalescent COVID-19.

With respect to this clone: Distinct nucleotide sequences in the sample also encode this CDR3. The CDR3, as DNA: TGTGCCAGCAGTTTTCAGGGAGGAACTGAAGCTTTCTTT. Residues: CASSFQGGTEAFF. This chain uses TRBV12-3 or TRBV12-4 with TRBJ1-1, with D maybe TRBD1 (5 bases). The CDR3 spans 13 residues. Trimming left V 3 bases short and J 5 bases short, with 10 bases between.

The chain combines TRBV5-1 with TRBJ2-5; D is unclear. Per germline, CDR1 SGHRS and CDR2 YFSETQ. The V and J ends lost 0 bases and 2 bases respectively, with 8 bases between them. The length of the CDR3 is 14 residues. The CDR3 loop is CASSLGQWQETQYF. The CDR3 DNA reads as TGCGCCAGCAGCTTGGGTCAGTGGCAAGAGACCCAGTACTTC.

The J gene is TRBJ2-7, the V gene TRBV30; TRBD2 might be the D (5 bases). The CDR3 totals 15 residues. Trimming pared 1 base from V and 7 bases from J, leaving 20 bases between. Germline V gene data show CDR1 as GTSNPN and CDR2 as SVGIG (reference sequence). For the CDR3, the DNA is TGTGCCTGGAGTGCGTCACTAGGACTGACGGGGGAGCAGTACTTC. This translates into CAWSASLGLTGEQYF.

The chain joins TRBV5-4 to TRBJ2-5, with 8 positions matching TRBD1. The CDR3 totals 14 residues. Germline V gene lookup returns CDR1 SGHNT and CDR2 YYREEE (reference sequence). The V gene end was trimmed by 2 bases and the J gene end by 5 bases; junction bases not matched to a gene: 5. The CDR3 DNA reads TGTGCCAGCAGCTTCCTGACAGGGGAGGAGACCCAGTACTTC. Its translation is CASSFLTGEETQYF.

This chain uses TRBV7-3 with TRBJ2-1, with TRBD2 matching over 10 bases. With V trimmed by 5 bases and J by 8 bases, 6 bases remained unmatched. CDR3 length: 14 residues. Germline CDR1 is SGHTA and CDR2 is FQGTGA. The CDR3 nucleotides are TGTGCCAGCAGCGCAGCGGGAGGGCTTTATGAGCAGTTCTTC. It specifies CASSAAGGLYEQFF.

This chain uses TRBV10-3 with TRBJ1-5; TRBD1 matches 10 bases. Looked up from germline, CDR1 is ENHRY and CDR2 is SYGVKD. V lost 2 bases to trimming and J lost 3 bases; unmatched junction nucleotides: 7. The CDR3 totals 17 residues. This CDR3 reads CAISERTGGILNQPQHF. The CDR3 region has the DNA TGTGCCATCAGTGAGAGGACAGGGGGTATACTCAATCAGCCCCAGCATTTT.

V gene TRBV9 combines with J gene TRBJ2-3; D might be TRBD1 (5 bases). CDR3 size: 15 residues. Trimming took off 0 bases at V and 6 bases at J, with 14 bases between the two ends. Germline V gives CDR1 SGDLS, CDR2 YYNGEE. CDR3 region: CASSVEGRPWDTQYF. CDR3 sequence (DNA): TGTGCCAGCAGCGTAGAGGGGCGCCCTTGGGATACGCAGTATTTT. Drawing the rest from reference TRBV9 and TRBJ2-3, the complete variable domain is DSGVTQTPKHLITATGQRVTLRCSPRSGDLSVYWYQQSLDQGLQFLIQYYNGEERAKGNILERFSAQQFPDLHSELNLSSLELGDSALYFCASSVEGRPWDTQYFGPGTRLTVL.

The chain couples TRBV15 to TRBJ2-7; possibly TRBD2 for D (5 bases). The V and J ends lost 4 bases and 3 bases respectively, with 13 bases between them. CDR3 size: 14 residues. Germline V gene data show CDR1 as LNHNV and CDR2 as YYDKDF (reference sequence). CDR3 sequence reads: CATSTRQGSYEQYF. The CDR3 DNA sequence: TGTGCCACCAGCACAAGACAAGGGAGCTACGAGCAGTACTTC.

In DNA, the CDR3 is TGTGCCAGCAGCACACCGGCGAGCGGGAGGGCCCTTGGGGCTCCAGATACGCAGTATTTT. Protein sequence: CASSTPASGRALGAPDTQYF. The genes are TRBV2 and TRBJ2-3; 10 nucleotides align to TRBD2. The CDR3 is made up of 20 amino acids. Trimming removed 6 bases from V and 4 bases from J; junction bases left unmatched: 22. Germline CDR1 reads SNHLY; CDR2 reads FYNNEI.

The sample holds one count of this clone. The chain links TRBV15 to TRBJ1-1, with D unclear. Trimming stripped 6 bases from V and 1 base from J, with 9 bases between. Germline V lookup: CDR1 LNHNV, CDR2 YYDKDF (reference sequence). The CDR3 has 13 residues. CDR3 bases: TGTGCCACCAGAACCCCGAGGAACACTGAAGCTTTCTTT. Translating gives CATRTPRNTEAFF. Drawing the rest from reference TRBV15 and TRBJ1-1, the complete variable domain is DAMVIQNPRYQVTQFGKPVTLSCSQTLNHNVMYWYQQKSSQAPKLLFHYYDKDFNNEADTPDNFQSRRPNTSFCFLDIRSPGLGDTAMYLCATRTPRNTEAFFGQGTRLTVV.

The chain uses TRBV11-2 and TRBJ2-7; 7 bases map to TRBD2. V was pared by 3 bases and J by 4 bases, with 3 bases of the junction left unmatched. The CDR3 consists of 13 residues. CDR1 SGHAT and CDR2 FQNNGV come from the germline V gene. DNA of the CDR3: TGTGCCAGCAGCTTCGGGGGGACTTACGAGCAGTACTTC. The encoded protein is CASSFGGTYEQYF. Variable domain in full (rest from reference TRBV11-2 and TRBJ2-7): EAGVAQSPRYKIIEKRQSVAFWCNPISGHATLYWYQQILGQGPKLLIQFQNNGVVDDSQLPKDRFSAERLKGVDSTLKIQPAKLEDSAVYLCASSFGGTYEQYFGPGTRLTVT.

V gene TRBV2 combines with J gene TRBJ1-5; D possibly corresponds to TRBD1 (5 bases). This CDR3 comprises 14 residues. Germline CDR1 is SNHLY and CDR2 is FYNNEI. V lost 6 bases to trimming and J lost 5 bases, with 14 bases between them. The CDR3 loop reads CASSPGGRDQPQHF. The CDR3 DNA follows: TGTGCCAGCAGCCCCGGGGGACGTGATCAGCCCCAGCATTTT.

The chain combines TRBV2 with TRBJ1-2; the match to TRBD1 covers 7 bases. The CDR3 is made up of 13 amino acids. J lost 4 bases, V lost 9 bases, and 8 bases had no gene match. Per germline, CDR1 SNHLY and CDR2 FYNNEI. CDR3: CASLGQAGYGYTF. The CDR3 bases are TGTGCCAGTTTAGGACAGGCGGGCTATGGCTACACCTTC.

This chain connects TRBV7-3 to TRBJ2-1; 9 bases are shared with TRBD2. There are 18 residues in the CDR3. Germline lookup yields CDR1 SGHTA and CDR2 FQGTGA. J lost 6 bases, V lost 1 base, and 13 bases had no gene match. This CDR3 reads CASSLISAASGTGNEQFF. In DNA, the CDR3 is TGTGCCAGCAGCTTAATTTCAGCGGCTAGCGGGACGGGCAATGAGCAGTTCTTC.

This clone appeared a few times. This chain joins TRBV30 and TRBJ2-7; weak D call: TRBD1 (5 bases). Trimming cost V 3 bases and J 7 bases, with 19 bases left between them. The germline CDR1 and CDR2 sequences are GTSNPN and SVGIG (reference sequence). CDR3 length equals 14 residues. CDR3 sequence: CAWSNGLGLLEQYF. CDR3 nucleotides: TGTGCCTGGAGCAACGGGTTGGGGCTTTTGGAGCAGTACTTC.

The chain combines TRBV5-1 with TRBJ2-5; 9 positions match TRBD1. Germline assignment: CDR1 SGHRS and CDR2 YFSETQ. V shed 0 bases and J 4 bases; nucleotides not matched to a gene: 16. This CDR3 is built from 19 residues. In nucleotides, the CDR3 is TGCGCCAGCAGCTTGGGATCGGACCCGACCGGGACAGGGCGAGAGACCCAGTACTTC. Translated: CASSLGSDPTGTGRETQYF.

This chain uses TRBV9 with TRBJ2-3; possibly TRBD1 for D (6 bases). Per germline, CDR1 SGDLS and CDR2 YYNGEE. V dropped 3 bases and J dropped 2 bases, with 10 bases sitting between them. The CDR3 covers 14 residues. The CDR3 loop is CASSAGQPTDTQYF. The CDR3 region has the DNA TGTGCCAGCAGCGCCGGACAGCCCACAGATACGCAGTATTTT.

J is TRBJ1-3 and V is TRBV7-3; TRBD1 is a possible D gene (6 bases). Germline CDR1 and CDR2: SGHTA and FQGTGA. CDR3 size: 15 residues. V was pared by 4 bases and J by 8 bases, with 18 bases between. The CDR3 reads CASSSTGTRGDTIYF. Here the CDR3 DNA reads TGTGCCAGCAGCTCGACAGGAACCCGTGGGGACACCATATATTTT.

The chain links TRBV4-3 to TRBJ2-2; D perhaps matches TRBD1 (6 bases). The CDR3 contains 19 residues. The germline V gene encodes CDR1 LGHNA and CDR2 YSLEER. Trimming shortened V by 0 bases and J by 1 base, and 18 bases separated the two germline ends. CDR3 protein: CASSQDGVGQGMNTGELFF. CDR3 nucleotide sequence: TGCGCCAGCAGCCAAGATGGGGTGGGGCAGGGGATGAACACCGGGGAGCTGTTTTTT.

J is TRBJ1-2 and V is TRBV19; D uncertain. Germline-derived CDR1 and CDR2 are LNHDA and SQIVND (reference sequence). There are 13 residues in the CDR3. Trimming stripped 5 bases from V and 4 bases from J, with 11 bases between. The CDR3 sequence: CASSPPTPYGYTF. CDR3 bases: TGTGCCAGTAGTCCCCCCACTCCCTATGGCTACACCTTC.

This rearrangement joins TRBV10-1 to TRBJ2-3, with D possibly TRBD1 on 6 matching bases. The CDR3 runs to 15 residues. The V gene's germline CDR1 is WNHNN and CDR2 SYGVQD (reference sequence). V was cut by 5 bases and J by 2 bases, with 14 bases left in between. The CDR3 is CASSLQGRNTDTQYF. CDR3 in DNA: TGCGCCAGCAGTTTACAGGGAAGGAACACAGATACGCAGTATTTT.

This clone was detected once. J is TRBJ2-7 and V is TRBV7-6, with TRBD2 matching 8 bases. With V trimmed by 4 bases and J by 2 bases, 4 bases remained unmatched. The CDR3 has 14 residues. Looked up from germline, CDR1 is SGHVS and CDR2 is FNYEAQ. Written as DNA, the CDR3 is TGTGCCAGCAGCTCCCGGGGGGGAACCTACGAGCAGTACTTC. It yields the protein CASSSRGGTYEQYF.

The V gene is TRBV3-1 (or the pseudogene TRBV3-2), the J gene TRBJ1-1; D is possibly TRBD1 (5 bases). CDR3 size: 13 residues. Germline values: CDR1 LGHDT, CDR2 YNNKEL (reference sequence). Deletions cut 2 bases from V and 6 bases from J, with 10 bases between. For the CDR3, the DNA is TGTGCCAGCAGCCAATTTGGGGGGGCTGAAGCTTTCTTT. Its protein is CASSQFGGAEAFF.

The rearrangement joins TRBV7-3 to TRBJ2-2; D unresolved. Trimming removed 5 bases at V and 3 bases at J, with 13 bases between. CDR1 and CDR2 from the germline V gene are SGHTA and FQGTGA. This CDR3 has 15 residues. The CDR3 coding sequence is TGTGCCAGCAGCCCGACACTCTCATACACCGGGGAGCTGTTTTTT. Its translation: CASSPTLSYTGELFF. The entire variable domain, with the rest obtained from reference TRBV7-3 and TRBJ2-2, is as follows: GAGVSQTPSNKVTEKGKYVELRCDPISGHTALYWYRQSLGQGPEFLIYFQGTGAADDSGLPNDRFFAVRPEGSVSTLKIQRTERGDSAVYLCASSPTLSYTGELFFGEGSRLTVL.

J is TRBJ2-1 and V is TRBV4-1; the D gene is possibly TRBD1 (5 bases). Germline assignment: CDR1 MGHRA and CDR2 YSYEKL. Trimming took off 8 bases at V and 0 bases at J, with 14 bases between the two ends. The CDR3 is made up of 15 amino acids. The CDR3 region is CASAVGESSYNEQFF. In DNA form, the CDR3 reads TGCGCCAGCGCTGTAGGGGAAAGCTCCTACAATGAGCAGTTCTTC.